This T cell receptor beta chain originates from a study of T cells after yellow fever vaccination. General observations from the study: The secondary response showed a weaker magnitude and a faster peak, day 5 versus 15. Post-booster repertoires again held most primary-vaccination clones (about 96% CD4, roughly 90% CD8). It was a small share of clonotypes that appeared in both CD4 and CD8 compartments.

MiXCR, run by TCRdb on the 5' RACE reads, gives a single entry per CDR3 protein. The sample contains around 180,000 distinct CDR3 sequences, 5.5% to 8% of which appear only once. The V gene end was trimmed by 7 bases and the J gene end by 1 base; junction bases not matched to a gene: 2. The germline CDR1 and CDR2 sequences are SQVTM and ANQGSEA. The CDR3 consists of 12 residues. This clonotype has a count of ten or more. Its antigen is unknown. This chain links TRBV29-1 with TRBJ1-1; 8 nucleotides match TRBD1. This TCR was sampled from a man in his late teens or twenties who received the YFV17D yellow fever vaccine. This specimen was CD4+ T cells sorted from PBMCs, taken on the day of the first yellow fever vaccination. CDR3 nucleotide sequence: TGCAGCGCCGGGACAGGGAACACTGAAGCTTTCTTT. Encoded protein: CSAGTGNTEAFF.